This is a list of T cell receptor beta chains from one sample in a study of T cell changes during pregnancy in multiple sclerosis. The protocol was immunoSEQ multiplex PCR, while the TCRdb copy is restricted to in-frame clones and leaves out a portion. The sample gives about 77,000 clones, over 75% of which show up once; 1.9% is in the top ten. This specimen was peripheral blood, taken before pregnancy. Receptor source: a female donor with multiple sclerosis, enrolled in a pregnancy study. CDR3s include the opening cysteine and the closing phenylalanine or tryptophan. Fields, in order: D gene, clone size, J gene, V gene, CDR3 DNA, CDR3 protein. D genes are given only for firm matches. The listing skips clone size in some rows; elsewhere it reads once, few, many or a size class.

D gene: -; clone size: -; J gene: TRBJ1-5; V gene: TRBV30; CDR3 DNA: TGTGCCTGGGGTCGGGGCAATCAGCCCCAGCATTTT; CDR3 protein: CAWGRGNQPQHF
D gene: TRBD2; clone size: -; J gene: TRBJ2-3; V gene: TRBV19; CDR3 DNA: TGTGCCAGTAGTGGGATTAGCGGGGGGGTAACAGATACGCAGTATTTT; CDR3 protein: CASSGISGGVTDTQYF
D gene: TRBD1; clone size: -; J gene: TRBJ1-2; V gene: TRBV15; CDR3 DNA: TGTGCCACCAGTCCCGACAGGGCCATCTACTATGGCTACACCTTC; CDR3 protein: CATSPDRAIYYGYTF
D gene: -; clone size: -; J gene: TRBJ1-5; V gene: TRBV4-1; CDR3 DNA: TGCGCCAGCAGCAGGGGGTCCGGTCAGCCCCAGCATTTT; CDR3 protein: CASSRGSGQPQHF
D gene: TRBD1; clone size: -; J gene: TRBJ2-2; V gene: TRBV7-9; CDR3 DNA: TGTGCCAGCAGCTTGTGGGACAGGGGGTCAACCGGGGAGCTGTTTTTT; CDR3 protein: CASSLWDRGSTGELFF
D gene: -; clone size: -; J gene: TRBJ2-1; V gene: TRBV6-4; CDR3 DNA: TGTGCCACCTCAAGGGGGAGCGGGGACTACAATGAGCAGTTCTTC; CDR3 protein: CATSRGSGDYNEQFF
D gene: -; clone size: -; J gene: TRBJ2-1; V gene: TRBV19; CDR3 DNA: TGTGCCAGTAGCCCGAGATTCTCAGGGGCCCTAAAGTACAATGAGCAGTTCTTC; CDR3 protein: CASSPRFSGALKYNEQFF
D gene: TRBD1; clone size: -; J gene: TRBJ1-2; V gene: TRBV5-6; CDR3 DNA: TGTGCCAGCAGATGGGACAGGGCGGGCTACACCTTC; CDR3 protein: CASRWDRAGYTF
D gene: TRBD2; clone size: few; J gene: TRBJ2-3; V gene: TRBV6-4; CDR3 DNA: TGTGCCAGCAGCCCGGGACTAGCGGGGGGGTCGACAGATACGCAGTATTTT; CDR3 protein: CASSPGLAGGSTDTQYF
D gene: TRBD2; clone size: -; J gene: TRBJ2-2; V gene: TRBV6-6; CDR3 DNA: TGTGCCAGCAGTTTGCGGGGGGAAACCGGGGAGCTGTTTTTT; CDR3 protein: CASSLRGETGELFF
D gene: TRBD2; clone size: -; J gene: TRBJ2-3; V gene: TRBV9; CDR3 DNA: TGTGCCAGCAGCATTCTAGCGGGGGGCCTCACAGATACGCAGTATTTT; CDR3 protein: CASSILAGGLTDTQYF
D gene: -; clone size: -; J gene: TRBJ1-2; V gene: TRBV7-9; CDR3 DNA: TGTGCCAGCAGCTTAGTTGGCAGGGCCGGTGGCTACACCTTC; CDR3 protein: CASSLVGRAGGYTF
D gene: TRBD2; clone size: -; J gene: TRBJ2-3; V gene: TRBV6-6; CDR3 DNA: TGTGCCAGCAGTTACGCCCTCGCGGGGGGGCAAGATACGCAGTATTTT; CDR3 protein: CASSYALAGGQDTQYF
D gene: TRBD2; clone size: -; J gene: TRBJ2-5; V gene: TRBV18; CDR3 DNA: TGTGCCAGCTCACCACCGAATAGCGGGGGGGAGACCCAGTACTTC; CDR3 protein: CASSPPNSGGETQYF
D gene: -; clone size: -; J gene: TRBJ2-7; V gene: TRBV29-1; CDR3 DNA: TGCAGCGCCAGACAGCCCGGGTACGAGCAGTACTTC; CDR3 protein: CSARQPGYEQYF
D gene: TRBD2; clone size: -; J gene: TRBJ2-5; V gene: TRBV6-5; CDR3 DNA: TGTGCCAGCAACGTGGCTAGCGGGGGGGAAGAGACCCAGTACTTC; CDR3 protein: CASNVASGGEETQYF
D gene: TRBD2; clone size: -; J gene: TRBJ2-3; V gene: TRBV19; CDR3 DNA: TGTGCCAGTAGTACCGGACTAGCGGGGTACTCAGATACGCAGTATTTT; CDR3 protein: CASSTGLAGYSDTQYF
D gene: -; clone size: -; J gene: TRBJ1-5; V gene: TRBV7-3; CDR3 DNA: TGTGCCAGCAGCTATGGGCCCATCGGGAGTCCCAATCAGCCCCAGCATTTT; CDR3 protein: CASSYGPIGSPNQPQHF
D gene: TRBD1; clone size: -; J gene: TRBJ1-1; V gene: TRBV28; CDR3 DNA: TGTGCCAGCAGTTCAGGGGGCGCGAACACTGAAGCTTTCTTT; CDR3 protein: CASSSGGANTEAFF
D gene: -; clone size: -; J gene: TRBJ2-5; V gene: TRBV5-8; CDR3 DNA: TGTGCCAGCAGTCACACCGGGGGAGTAGAGACCCAGTACTTC; CDR3 protein: CASSHTGGVETQYF
D gene: -; clone size: -; J gene: TRBJ2-7; V gene: TRBV10-3; CDR3 DNA: TGTGCCATCATTGGGGCTCCCGACTACGAGCAGTACTTC; CDR3 protein: CAIIGAPDYEQYF
D gene: -; clone size: once; J gene: TRBJ1-2; V gene: TRBV6-1; CDR3 DNA: TGTGCCAGCAGTGAAAGGGAGGGGATCTATGGCTACACCTTC; CDR3 protein: CASSEREGIYGYTF
D gene: -; clone size: -; J gene: TRBJ1-3; V gene: TRBV4-3; CDR3 DNA: TGCGCCAGCAGCCAAGATGGCCTTTCAAACACCATATATTTT; CDR3 protein: CASSQDGLSNTIYF
D gene: TRBD1; clone size: -; J gene: TRBJ1-2; V gene: TRBV28; CDR3 DNA: TGTGCCAGCAACCTGGGACAGGGTTTCGGGGATGGCTACACCTTC; CDR3 protein: CASNLGQGFGDGYTF
D gene: -; clone size: few; J gene: TRBJ1-1; V gene: TRBV6-5; CDR3 DNA: TGTGCCAGCAGTTACTTACCGACCTCGGGGAGGGCTGAAGCTTTCTTT; CDR3 protein: CASSYLPTSGRAEAFF
D gene: -; clone size: many; J gene: TRBJ2-1; V gene: TRBV5-4; CDR3 DNA: TGTGCCAGCAGCTTCGGGGGTATTAGTGGGACCCCGCACGAGGGGCAGTTCTTC; CDR3 protein: CASSFGGISGTPHEGQFF
D gene: TRBD1; clone size: -; J gene: TRBJ2-5; V gene: TRBV4-3; CDR3 DNA: TGCGCCAGCAGCCAACAGGACAGGGTATCGGAGACCCAGTACTTC; CDR3 protein: CASSQQDRVSETQYF
D gene: -; clone size: -; J gene: TRBJ2-6; V gene: TRBV18; CDR3 DNA: TGTGCCAGCTCACCAATATCTTCTGGGGCCAACGTCCTGACTTTC; CDR3 protein: CASSPISSGANVLTF
D gene: TRBD2; clone size: -; J gene: TRBJ2-7; V gene: TRBV6-1; CDR3 DNA: TGTGCCAGCAGTGTGGCTAGCGGGGGGTCCTCCGAGCAGTACTTC; CDR3 protein: CASSVASGGSSEQYF
D gene: -; clone size: -; J gene: TRBJ1-3; V gene: TRBV7-8; CDR3 DNA: TGTGCCAGCAGCTTAGACACAGGGTACGGAAACACCATATATTTT; CDR3 protein: CASSLDTGYGNTIYF
D gene: -; clone size: -; J gene: TRBJ1-1; V gene: TRBV5-4; CDR3 DNA: TGTGCCAGTAGGAACAGGGTAGGTGGGACTGAAGCTTTCTTT; CDR3 protein: CASRNRVGGTEAFF
D gene: TRBD1; clone size: -; J gene: TRBJ1-2; V gene: TRBV5-1; CDR3 DNA: TGCGCCAGCAGCCCGGACAGGGGGTATGGCTACACCTTC; CDR3 protein: CASSPDRGYGYTF
D gene: -; clone size: -; J gene: TRBJ1-1; V gene: TRBV7-9; CDR3 DNA: TGTGCCACTGGAGTGAGCCCTGAAGCTTTCTTT; CDR3 protein: CATGVSPEAFF
D gene: TRBD2; clone size: -; J gene: TRBJ2-1; V gene: TRBV5-4; CDR3 DNA: TGTGCCAGCAGCCAGGGACTAGCGGGGGGTAATGAGCAGTTCTTC; CDR3 protein: CASSQGLAGGNEQFF
D gene: TRBD1; clone size: -; J gene: TRBJ2-6; V gene: TRBV15; CDR3 DNA: TGTGCCACCAGCACCGGGACAGTTAAATCTGGGGCCAACGTCCTGACTTTC; CDR3 protein: CATSTGTVKSGANVLTF
D gene: TRBD2; clone size: -; J gene: TRBJ2-3; V gene: TRBV2; CDR3 DNA: TGTGCCAGCAGTGTCTCTAGCGGGGGACCTGCTAGCACAGATACGCAGTATTTT; CDR3 protein: CASSVSSGGPASTDTQYF
D gene: -; clone size: few; J gene: TRBJ1-6; V gene: TRBV9; CDR3 DNA: TGTGCCAGCAGTGGCAATTGGAATTCACCCCTCCACTTT; CDR3 protein: CASSGNWNSPLHF
D gene: TRBD1; clone size: -; J gene: TRBJ1-2; V gene: TRBV6-6; CDR3 DNA: TGTGCCAGCAGAGTCGGACAGGGGCAAGGCTACACCTTC; CDR3 protein: CASRVGQGQGYTF
D gene: TRBD1; clone size: -; J gene: TRBJ1-2; V gene: TRBV4-3; CDR3 DNA: TGCGCCAGCAGCGACCTTAACAGGGGGCGTAGTTATGGCTACACCTTC; CDR3 protein: CASSDLNRGRSYGYTF
D gene: TRBD2; clone size: -; J gene: TRBJ2-3; V gene: TRBV14; CDR3 DNA: TGTGCCAGCAGCCCCCTTCGGAGTAGCGGGGGTAGCACAGATACGCAGTATTTT; CDR3 protein: CASSPLRSSGGSTDTQYF
D gene: TRBD1; clone size: -; J gene: TRBJ2-7; V gene: TRBV5-1; CDR3 DNA: TGCGCCAGCAGCTTACGGCCGGGACAGGGTCCCGAGCAGTACTTC; CDR3 protein: CASSLRPGQGPEQYF